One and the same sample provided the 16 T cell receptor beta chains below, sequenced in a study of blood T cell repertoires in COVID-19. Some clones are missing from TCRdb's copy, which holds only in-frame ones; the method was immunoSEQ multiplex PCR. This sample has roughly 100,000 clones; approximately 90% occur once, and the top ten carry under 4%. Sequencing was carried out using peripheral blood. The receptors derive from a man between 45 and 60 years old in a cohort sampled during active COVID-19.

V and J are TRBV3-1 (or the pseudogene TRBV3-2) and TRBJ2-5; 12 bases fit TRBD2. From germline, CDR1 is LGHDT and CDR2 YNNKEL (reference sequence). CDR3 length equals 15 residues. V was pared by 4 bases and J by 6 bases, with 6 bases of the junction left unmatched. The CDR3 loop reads CASSLGLAGTKTQYF. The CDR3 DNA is TGTGCCAGCAGCCTCGGACTAGCGGGGACGAAGACCCAGTACTTC.

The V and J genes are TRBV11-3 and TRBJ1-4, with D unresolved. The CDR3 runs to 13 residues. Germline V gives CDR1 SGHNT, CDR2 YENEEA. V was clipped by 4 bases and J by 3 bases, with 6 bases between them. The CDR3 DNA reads TGTGCCAGCAGCTCTCCTCCTAATGAAAAACTGTTTTTT. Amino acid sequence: CASSSPPNEKLFF.

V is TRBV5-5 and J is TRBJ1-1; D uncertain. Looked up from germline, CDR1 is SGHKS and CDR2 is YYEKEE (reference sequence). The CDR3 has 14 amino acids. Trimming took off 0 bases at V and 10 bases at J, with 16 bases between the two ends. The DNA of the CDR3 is TGTGCCAGCAGCTTGGTTCGGGAGATTAGCGGAGCTTTCTTT. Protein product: CASSLVREISGAFF.

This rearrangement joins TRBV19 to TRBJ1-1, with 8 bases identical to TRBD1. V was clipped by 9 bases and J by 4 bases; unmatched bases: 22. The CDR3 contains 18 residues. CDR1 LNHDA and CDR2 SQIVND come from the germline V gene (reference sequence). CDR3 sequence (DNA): TGTGCCAGCAAAGCTCCTTTCGGACAGGGTGGGTTGGGCACTGAAGCTTTCTTT. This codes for CASKAPFGQGGLGTEAFF.

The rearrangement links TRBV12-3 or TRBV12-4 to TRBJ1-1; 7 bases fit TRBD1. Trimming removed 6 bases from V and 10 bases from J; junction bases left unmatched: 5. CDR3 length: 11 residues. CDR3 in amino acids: CASSPGTVAFF. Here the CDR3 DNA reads TGTGCCAGCAGCCCCGGGACAGTAGCTTTCTTT.

The CDR3 nucleotides read TGTGCCAGTAGTATAGCGGAGGGCCACCTCCACTTT. Residues: CASSIAEGHLHF. The rearrangement uses TRBV19 and TRBJ1-6; unclear D gene. Germline V CDR1 and CDR2: LNHDA, SQIVND (reference sequence). This CDR3 has 12 amino acids. V was pared by 1 base and J by 15 bases, with 10 bases between.

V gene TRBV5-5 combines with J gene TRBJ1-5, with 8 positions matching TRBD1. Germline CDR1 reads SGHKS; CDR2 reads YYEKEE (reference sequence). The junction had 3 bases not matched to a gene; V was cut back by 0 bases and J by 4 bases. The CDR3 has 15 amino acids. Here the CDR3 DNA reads TGTGCCAGCAGCTTGGCAGGGGGCTTAAATCAGCCCCAGCATTTT. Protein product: CASSLAGGLNQPQHF.

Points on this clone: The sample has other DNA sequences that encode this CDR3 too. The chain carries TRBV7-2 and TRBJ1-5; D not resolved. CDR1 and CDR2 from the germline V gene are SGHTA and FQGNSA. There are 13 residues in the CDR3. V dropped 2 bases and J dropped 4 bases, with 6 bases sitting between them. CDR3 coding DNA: TGTGCCAGCAGCTTATCACAGAATCAGCCCCAGCATTTT. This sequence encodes CASSLSQNQPQHF.

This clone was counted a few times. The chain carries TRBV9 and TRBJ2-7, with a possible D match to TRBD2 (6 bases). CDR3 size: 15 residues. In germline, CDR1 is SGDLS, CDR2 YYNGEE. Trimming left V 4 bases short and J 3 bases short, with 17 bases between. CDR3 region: CASSSGGSADYEQYF. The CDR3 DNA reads TGTGCCAGCAGCTCCGGAGGGAGTGCCGACTACGAGCAGTACTTC.

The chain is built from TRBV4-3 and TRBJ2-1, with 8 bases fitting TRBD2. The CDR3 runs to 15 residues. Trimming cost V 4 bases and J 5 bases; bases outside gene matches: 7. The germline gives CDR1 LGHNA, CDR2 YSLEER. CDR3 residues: CASSPSVGGDNEQFF. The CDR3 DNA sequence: TGCGCCAGCAGCCCCTCCGTCGGGGGGGACAATGAGCAGTTCTTC.

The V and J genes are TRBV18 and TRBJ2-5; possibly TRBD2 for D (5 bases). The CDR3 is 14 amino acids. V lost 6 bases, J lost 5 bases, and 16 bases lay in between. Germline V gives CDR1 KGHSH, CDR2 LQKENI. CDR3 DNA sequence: TGTGCCAGCTCTCGACAAGGACTGTGGGAGACCCAGTACTTC. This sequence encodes CASSRQGLWETQYF.

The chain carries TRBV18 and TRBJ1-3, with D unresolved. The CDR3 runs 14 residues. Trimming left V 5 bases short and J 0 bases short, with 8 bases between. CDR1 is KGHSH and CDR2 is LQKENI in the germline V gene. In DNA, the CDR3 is TGTGCCAGCTCAAGCTTCGCCTCTGGAAACACCATATATTTT. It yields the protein CASSSFASGNTIYF.

The CDR3 DNA follows: TGTGCCAGTAGTATTTACCCCCCAGGAGCGGGGGATGCCTACGAGCAGTACTTC. Protein: CASSIYPPGAGDAYEQYF. The V call is TRBV19, the J call TRBJ2-7, with 8 bases identical to TRBD2. The CDR3 totals 18 residues. CDR1 LNHDA and CDR2 SQIVND come from the germline V gene (reference sequence). Losses at the gene ends were 3 bases for V and 2 bases for J; bases not matched to a gene: 15.

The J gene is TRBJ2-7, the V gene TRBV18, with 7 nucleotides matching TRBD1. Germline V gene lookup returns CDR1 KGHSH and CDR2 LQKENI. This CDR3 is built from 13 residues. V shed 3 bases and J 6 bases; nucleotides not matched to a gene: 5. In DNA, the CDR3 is TGTGCCAGCTCACCCTCTGCAGGGGGCGAGCAGTACTTC. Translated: CASSPSAGGEQYF.

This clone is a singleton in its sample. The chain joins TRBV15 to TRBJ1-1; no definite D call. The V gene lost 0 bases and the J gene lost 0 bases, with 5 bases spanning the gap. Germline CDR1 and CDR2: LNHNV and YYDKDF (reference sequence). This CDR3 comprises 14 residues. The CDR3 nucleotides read TGTGCCACCAGCAGAGACAGGTTGAACACTGAAGCTTTCTTT. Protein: CATSRDRLNTEAFF.

CDR3 protein: CASSSTSGGSDETQYF. Written as DNA, the CDR3 is TGTGCCAGCAGTTCCACTAGCGGGGGCTCGGACGAGACCCAGTACTTC. The chain is built from TRBV11-1 and TRBJ2-5, with 11 nucleotides matching TRBD2. Germline V gene lookup returns CDR1 SGHAT and CDR2 FQDESV (reference sequence). With 6 bases clipped from V and 5 bases from J, the junction kept 11 bases outside the gene matches. This CDR3 has 16 amino acids.